These 21 T cell receptor beta chains were sequenced from one sample in a study of blood T cell repertoires in COVID-19 (dated by TCRdb to the early 2020s). Library method: the immunoSEQ multiplex PCR assay. TCRdb provides this immuneACCESS table in a form limited to in-frame rearrangements. Some clones are lacking; in checked studies, under half of them reflect an unresolved V gene, and why the rest are absent is not known. The sample contains about 230,000 clones, less than 85% of them found a single time. In total, the top ten clones hold under 2% of the sample. Sequencing used PBMCs or T cells enriched from blood (not recorded which). These receptors were taken from a man aged 60 to 69 who had recovered from COVID-19.

This sequence joins TRBV18 and TRBJ1-1; 7 nucleotides match TRBD1. The V and J ends lost 2 bases and 5 bases, in that order; junction bases with no gene match: 2. Germline V gene data show CDR1 as KGHSH and CDR2 as LQKENI. The CDR3 has 13 residues. The CDR3 protein is CASSPTGETEAFF. The CDR3 nucleotides read TGTGCCAGCTCACCAACAGGGGAAACTGAAGCTTTCTTT.

This chain uses TRBV5-1 with TRBJ2-2; tentatively, D is TRBD2 (5 bases). From germline, CDR1 is SGHRS and CDR2 YFSETQ. The CDR3 spans 14 residues. V was pared by 0 bases and J by 6 bases, with 9 bases between. The CDR3 DNA follows: TGCGCCAGCAGCTTGGTTGGGGAGCCCGGGGAGCTGTTTTTT. This gives the protein CASSLVGEPGELFF.

In regard to this clone: Other DNA sequences in this specimen translate into the identical CDR3. The gene calls are TRBV3-1 (or the pseudogene TRBV3-2) and TRBJ1-3; no clear D. This CDR3 contains 15 residues. The germline V gene encodes CDR1 LGHDT and CDR2 YNNKEL (reference sequence). V was cut by 1 base and J by 0 bases, with 7 bases left in between. The CDR3, as DNA: TGTGCCAGCAGCCAAGTCCCGGGCTCTGGAAACACCATATATTTT. Translating it yields CASSQVPGSGNTIYF.

The V gene is TRBV18, the J gene TRBJ1-4; 10 nucleotides agree with TRBD1. This CDR3 comprises 17 residues. The junction had 3 bases not matched to a gene; V was cut back by 2 bases and J by 0 bases. Germline lookup yields CDR1 KGHSH and CDR2 LQKENI. The CDR3 here is CASSPWDRGATNEKLFF. CDR3 bases: TGTGCCAGCTCACCATGGGACAGGGGAGCAACTAATGAAAAACTGTTTTTT. Filled out from reference TRBV18 and TRBJ1-4, the complete variable domain reads NAGVMQNPRHLVRRRGQEARLRCSPMKGHSHVYWYRQLPEEGLKFMVYLQKENIIDESGMPKERFSAEFPKEGPSILRIQQVVRGDSAAYFCASSPWDRGATNEKLFFGSGTQLSVL.

This clone was seen a few times. For the CDR3, the DNA is TGCGCCAGCAGCCCTCAGGGAGGGGCCGGTGAAGCTTTCTTT. This encodes CASSPQGGAGEAFF. V and J are TRBV5-1 and TRBJ1-1; a possible D gene is TRBD1 (5 bases). CDR1 is SGHRS, CDR2 YFSETQ, per germline. This CDR3 is built from 14 residues. The V gene lost 4 bases and the J gene lost 7 bases, with 17 bases spanning the gap.

V usage is TRBV7-2 and J usage is TRBJ2-2, with a weak D call TRBD1 (5 bases). Trimming pared 1 base from V and 6 bases from J, leaving 12 bases between. This CDR3 is built from 15 residues. CDR1 and CDR2 from the germline V gene are SGHTA and FQGNSA. This chain's CDR3 is CASSLGSGNSGELFF. CDR3 nucleotide sequence: TGTGCCAGCAGCTTAGGTTCAGGGAATTCCGGGGAGCTGTTTTTT.

The CDR3 DNA follows: TGTGCCAGTCAGGACAGGAGCACTGGAAACACCATATATTTT. Encoded protein: CASQDRSTGNTIYF. The chain combines TRBV19 with TRBJ1-3, with 7 bases lining up with TRBD1. CDR3 size: 14 residues. V trimming: 8 bases; J trimming: 2 bases; junction bases outside the gene matches: 6. Germline V gives CDR1 LNHDA, CDR2 SQIVND (reference sequence). Using reference TRBV19 and TRBJ1-3 for the parts outside the CDR3, the full variable domain is DGGITQSPKYLFRKEGQNVTLSCEQNLNHDAMYWYRQDPGQGLRLIYYSQIVNDFQKGDIAEGYSVSREKKESFPLTVTSAQKNPTAFYLCASQDRSTGNTIYFGEGSWLTVV.

The J gene is TRBJ2-1, the V gene TRBV6-2 or TRBV6-3, with 7 positions matching TRBD2. This CDR3 is built from 13 residues. Germline CDR1 is MNHEY and CDR2 is SVGEGT. J was trimmed by 3 bases and V by 6 bases; bases with no gene match: 2. The CDR3 DNA is TGTGCCAGCAGCCGGGACTACTACAATGAGCAGTTCTTC. This encodes CASSRDYYNEQFF.

The V and J genes are TRBV5-6 and TRBJ1-6; no firm D call. Trimming removed 4 bases from V and 10 bases from J, with 12 bases in between. Germline lookup yields CDR1 SGHDT and CDR2 YYEEEE. CDR3 length: 13 residues. CDR3 amino acids: CASSPDSGSPLHF. For the CDR3, the DNA is TGTGCCAGCAGCCCCGACTCTGGCTCACCCCTCCACTTT. Looking up the rest from reference TRBV5-6 and TRBJ1-6 gives the full variable domain: DAGVTQSPTHLIKTRGQQVTLRCSPKSGHDTVSWYQQALGQGPQFIFQYYEEEERQRGNFPDRFSGHQFPNYSSELNVNALLLGDSALYLCASSPDSGSPLHFGNGTRLTVT.

V and J are TRBV30 and TRBJ1-6; the match to TRBD1 covers 7 bases. V lost 5 bases and J lost 6; bases outside the gene matches: 1. From germline, CDR1 is GTSNPN and CDR2 SVGIG (reference sequence). This CDR3 spans 12 amino acids. The chain's CDR3 is CAWDRVNSPLHF. The CDR3 DNA reads as TGTGCCTGGGACAGGGTTAATTCACCCCTCCACTTT.

The chain recombines TRBV7-6 with TRBJ1-1; a possible D gene is TRBD1 (6 bases). The ends were cut back, 4 bases at V and 4 bases at J, with 16 bases in the middle. CDR3 size: 15 residues. The germline V gene has CDR1 SGHVS and CDR2 FNYEAQ. The CDR3 reads CASSSQTGDLTEAFF. CDR3 coding DNA: TGTGCCAGCAGCTCGCAGACAGGAGACCTCACTGAAGCTTTCTTT.

V and J are TRBV3-1 (or the pseudogene TRBV3-2) and TRBJ1-1; 7 bases fit TRBD1. Germline loops: CDR1 LGHDT, CDR2 YNNKEL (reference sequence). V lost 4 bases to trimming and J lost 3 bases; unmatched junction nucleotides: 5. The CDR3 has 14 residues. CDR3 nucleotide sequence: TGTGCCAGCAGCCGAAGGGACAGAGACACTGAAGCTTTCTTT. It encodes CASSRRDRDTEAFF.

This clone showed up just a few times. The rearrangement links TRBV5-1 to TRBJ1-2; 7 bases align to TRBD1. This CDR3 is 15 amino acids long. Trimming at V came to 3 bases and at J to 0 bases, leaving 5 bases not matched to a gene. Germline CDR1 reads SGHRS; CDR2 reads YFSETQ. The CDR3 spells CASSSLQGPNYGYTF. DNA for the CDR3: TGCGCCAGCAGCTCGCTACAGGGGCCTAACTATGGCTACACCTTC.

The chain is built from TRBV19 and TRBJ1-2, with 10 bases that match TRBD1. The CDR3 loop spans 13 amino acids. CDR1 LNHDA and CDR2 SQIVND come from the germline V gene (reference sequence). V lost 7 bases and J lost 4; bases outside the gene matches: 3. The CDR3 reads CASKGQGSYGYTF. Here the CDR3 DNA reads TGTGCCAGTAAGGGACAGGGGAGCTATGGCTACACCTTC. Drawing the rest from reference TRBV19 and TRBJ1-2, the complete variable domain is DGGITQSPKYLFRKEGQNVTLSCEQNLNHDAMYWYRQDPGQGLRLIYYSQIVNDFQKGDIAEGYSVSREKKESFPLTVTSAQKNPTAFYLCASKGQGSYGYTFGSGTRLTVV.

The chain employs TRBV9 and TRBJ2-1, with 10 bases that match TRBD2. CDR3 size: 16 residues. Germline CDR1 SGDLS, CDR2 YYNGEE. V shed 0 bases, J shed 5 bases, and the junction held 5 bases outside the gene matches. The CDR3 here is CASSVELAGTNNEQFF. The CDR3, as DNA: TGTGCCAGCAGCGTAGAACTAGCGGGGACTAACAATGAGCAGTTCTTC.

This clone was counted between two and nine times. V and J are TRBV18 and TRBJ1-5; D might be TRBD1 (5 bases). The V end was cut by 2 bases, the J end by 7 bases, with 18 bases between. The CDR3 sequence is 16 residues long. Per the germline V gene, CDR1 is KGHSH and CDR2 is LQKENI. The CDR3 loop is CASSPSEGLQVQPQHF. The CDR3 coding sequence is TGTGCCAGCTCACCAAGCGAGGGACTTCAGGTGCAGCCCCAGCATTTT.

In DNA, the CDR3 is TGTGCCAGCTCACCGCCCGGGAACACTGAAGCTTTCTTT. It codes for CASSPPGNTEAFF. V gene TRBV18 combines with J gene TRBJ1-1; D ambiguous. CDR1 and CDR2 (germline): KGHSH, LQKENI. V lost 3 bases and J lost 1, with 6 bases in between. The CDR3 is 13 amino acids.

This clone was recorded a few times. The chain combines TRBV14 with TRBJ1-4; 8 bases fit TRBD1. Germline values: CDR1 SGHDN, CDR2 FVKESK. V dropped 2 bases and J dropped 8; count of bases not matched to a gene: 7. The CDR3 runs to 15 residues. The CDR3 coding sequence is TGTGCCAGCAGCCAAACAGGGACAGGAAGAGAAAAACTGTTTTTT. This encodes CASSQTGTGREKLFF.

The chain employs TRBV5-4 and TRBJ1-2; 10 positions match TRBD1. CDR1 and CDR2 (germline): SGHNT, YYREEE (reference sequence). The CDR3 has 15 amino acids. V was pared by 0 bases and J by 8 bases, with 7 bases of the junction left unmatched. The CDR3 is CASSLETGGDRGYTF. The CDR3 region has the DNA TGTGCCAGCAGCTTGGAGACAGGGGGCGATAGGGGCTACACCTTC.

This chain joins TRBV5-1 and TRBJ2-6; TRBD1 matches 9 bases. The CDR3 spans 19 residues. Germline V gene lookup returns CDR1 SGHRS and CDR2 YFSETQ. With V trimmed by 0 bases and J by 2 bases, 9 bases remained unmatched. The CDR3 bases are TGCGCCAGCAGCTTGGCATACAACAGGGGGCAGGCTGGGGCCAACGTCCTGACTTTC. This translates into CASSLAYNRGQAGANVLTF.

The gene calls are TRBV14 and TRBJ2-7; perhaps TRBD2 as D (5 bases). Trimming cost V 8 bases and J 0 bases, with 8 bases left between them. This CDR3 is built from 12 residues. Germline V CDR1 and CDR2: SGHDN, FVKESK. DNA for the CDR3: TGTGCCAGCGGACTCGGCTCCTACGAGCAGTACTTC. Encoded protein: CASGLGSYEQYF.